The rows below give T cell receptor beta chains drawn from one sample of a study of post-analysis software for immune sequencing data. Via MiXCR, TCRdb re-called the PCR reads, giving one row per CDR3 protein. The table includes around 700,000 distinct CDR3 sequences, 59% detected once. The specimen sequenced was blood. These receptors all stem from a girl aged 2-10 years with multiple sclerosis. Each CDR3 is given with its conserved first and last residue. D genes are given only for firm matches. Rows give clone size only sometimes, using once, few, many, or a class for an expanded clone.

TRBJ2-3 few TRBD2 TRBV2 CASSALTSGPTDTQYF TGTGCCAGCAGTGCACTGACTAGCGGACCCACAGATACGCAGTATTTT
TRBJ2-3 - - TRBV10-3 CAISGSSTPDTQYF TGTGCCATCAGCGGTTCATCTACGCCAGATACGCAGTATTTT
TRBJ2-1 few - TRBV12-3/TRBV12-4 CASSLIGGGEQFF TGTGCCAGCAGTCTAATTGGTGGGGGAGAGCAGTTCTTC
TRBJ2-3 - TRBD2 TRBV20-1 CSASDSGGTTDTQYF TGCAGTGCTAGTGACAGCGGGGGGACCACAGATACGCAGTATTTT
TRBJ2-5 - TRBD2 TRBV12-3/TRBV12-4 CAGSFIGRPAVYQETQYF TGTGCCGGCAGTTTTATCGGGAGGCCAGCAGTGTACCAAGAGACCCAGTACTTC
TRBJ2-7 - - TRBV2 CASNLVPGRYEQYF TGTGCCAGCAACCTCGTGCCGGGACGTTACGAGCAGTACTTC
TRBJ2-1 - - TRBV5-1 CASSPPDTHNEQFF TGCGCCAGCAGCCCCCCCGACACACACAATGAGCAGTTCTTC
TRBJ2-7 - TRBD2 TRBV9 CASSFNSGGGPIYEQYF TGTGCCAGCAGCTTCAATTCCGGCGGGGGGCCTATCTACGAGCAGTACTTC
TRBJ2-1 - TRBD2 TRBV6-5 CASSLAGGVGNEQFF TGTGCCAGCAGTTTGGCGGGAGGAGTTGGGAATGAGCAGTTCTTC
TRBJ1-2 - - TRBV7-9 CASSFGGIFYGYTF TGTGCCAGCAGCTTCGGCGGAATCTTCTATGGCTACACCTTC
TRBJ1-2 few - TRBV12-3/TRBV12-4 CASSSETVNYGYTF TGTGCCAGCAGCTCCGAGACAGTTAACTATGGCTACACCTTC
TRBJ2-1 - - TRBV24-1 CATSGGTGLEQFF TGTGCCACCAGTGGTGGCACAGGGTTGGAGCAGTTCTTC
TRBJ2-7 - - TRBV6-5 CASSYLSSVTYEQYF TGTGCCAGCAGCTACCTTTCTTCGGTGACTTACGAGCAGTACTTC
TRBJ2-7 - TRBD2 TRBV13 CASSLTGLAGAPYEQYF TGTGCCAGCAGCTTGACTGGGCTAGCGGGGGCTCCTTACGAGCAGTACTTC
TRBJ2-1 - TRBD2 TRBV7-9 CASSLLAGGLGNEQFF TGTGCCAGCAGCTTACTAGCGGGAGGGCTGGGTAATGAGCAGTTCTTC
TRBJ1-1 - - TRBV27 CASRSGGTEAFF TGTGCCAGCCGCTCGGGGGGAACTGAAGCTTTCTTT
TRBJ2-1 once TRBD2 TRBV29-1 CSVDAGTSSYEQFF TGCAGCGTTGACGCCGGGACTAGCTCCTATGAGCAGTTCTTC
TRBJ2-5 - TRBD1 TRBV9 CASSATGTGGRETQYF TGTGCCAGCAGCGCAACCGGGACAGGGGGCAGAGAGACCCAGTACTTC
TRBJ2-2 once TRBD2 TRBV7-2 CASSRSGSRTGELFF TGTGCCAGCAGTAGGAGCGGGAGCAGGACCGGGGAGCTGTTTTTT
TRBJ2-5 - - TRBV4-3 CASSQKLSVSVLETQYF TGCGCCAGCAGCCAAAAACTTAGCGTCAGTGTCCTGGAGACCCAGTACTTC
TRBJ2-5 - - TRBV5-1 CASSPSNPRRGETQYF TGCGCCAGCAGCCCCTCTAACCCTAGACGTGGAGAGACCCAGTACTTC
TRBJ1-2 few - TRBV12-3/TRBV12-4 CASSIYSYGYTF TGTGCCAGCAGTATCTACAGTTATGGCTACACCTTC
TRBJ2-1 - TRBD1 TRBV24-1 CATSDSDRPQFF TGTGCCACCAGTGACTCGGACAGGCCGCAGTTCTTC
TRBJ1-2 - TRBD1 TRBV9 CASSEGQVNYGYTF TGTGCCAGCAGCGAGGGACAGGTGAACTATGGCTACACCTTC
TRBJ1-2 - - TRBV18 CASSPVDGPGYTF TGTGCCAGCTCACCCGTGGACGGACCTGGCTACACCTTC
TRBJ1-2 - - TRBV29-1 CSVIGEEGYTF TGCAGCGTAATAGGGGAGGAGGGCTACACCTTC
TRBJ2-5 few TRBD1 TRBV10-3 CASGTEQETQYF TGTGCGTCCGGGACAGAGCAAGAGACCCAGTACTTC
TRBJ1-5 - - TRBV6-2/TRBV6-3 CASRSDGNQPQHF TGTGCCAGCAGATCGGACGGTAATCAGCCCCAGCATTTT
TRBJ2-1 - TRBD1 TRBV7-9 CASSLGKQGASYNEQFF TGTGCCAGCAGCTTAGGTAAACAGGGGGCCTCCTACAATGAGCAGTTCTTC
TRBJ2-1 few TRBD2 TRBV6-2/TRBV6-3 CAGRGLAPYNEQFF TGTGCCGGACGGGGACTAGCACCCTACAATGAGCAGTTCTTC
TRBJ2-1 once TRBD2 TRBV19 CASSILAGGDSYNEQFF TGTGCCAGTAGCATACTAGCGGGAGGGGATTCCTACAATGAGCAGTTCTTC
TRBJ2-1 - TRBD2 TRBV4-1 CASSQWTETSEYNEQFF TGCGCCAGCAGCCAATGGACGGAGACTAGCGAGTACAATGAGCAGTTCTTC
TRBJ1-1 - - TRBV6-6 CASSYSIALNTEAFF TGTGCCAGCAGTTACTCGATTGCCCTCAACACTGAAGCTTTCTTT
TRBJ2-1 - TRBD2 TRBV5-1 CASSWGLEINEQFF TGCGCCAGCAGCTGGGGACTAGAGATCAATGAGCAGTTCTTC
TRBJ2-6 - - TRBV6-5 CASSYRLGGANVLTF TGTGCCAGCAGTTACCGATTGGGTGGGGCCAACGTCCTGACTTTC
TRBJ1-1 - - TRBV5-1 CASSIEALLTGSTEAFF TGCGCCAGCAGCATCGAAGCGCTATTGACAGGCAGCACTGAAGCTTTCTTT
TRBJ2-3 - - TRBV11-2 CASSLQFPDTQYF TGTGCCAGCAGCTTACAGTTCCCAGATACGCAGTATTTT
TRBJ1-2 - TRBD1 TRBV10-3 CAISESRTGNYGYTF TGTGCCATCAGTGAGTCAAGGACAGGGAACTATGGCTACACCTTC
TRBJ2-7 - TRBD1 TRBV20-1 CSANPGQGAYEQYF TGCAGTGCTAACCCGGGACAGGGGGCATACGAGCAGTACTTC
TRBJ2-1 - TRBD2 TRBV20-1 CIARDSGRVDEQFF TGCATTGCTAGAGATAGCGGGAGGGTAGATGAGCAGTTCTTC
TRBJ2-7 - - TRBV7-2 CASSLRTATREQYF TGTGCCAGCAGCTTGAGGACCGCGACTCGGGAGCAGTACTTC
TRBJ1-4 - - TRBV28 CASSPRGGPTNEKLFF TGTGCCAGCAGCCCTAGGGGGGGCCCGACTAATGAAAAACTGTTTTTT
TRBJ1-6 - - TRBV7-9 CASSLESRQVPLHF TGTGCCAGCAGCTTAGAGTCTAGACAAGTTCCCCTCCACTTT
TRBJ2-3 - - TRBV20-1 CSARAAPGGTDTQYF TGCAGTGCTAGAGCAGCTCCAGGGGGCACAGATACGCAGTATTTT
TRBJ2-3 - - TRBV4-2 CASSQDLARGADTQYF TGTGCCAGCAGCCAAGATTTGGCAAGGGGGGCAGATACGCAGTATTTT
TRBJ2-7 few TRBD1 TRBV4-1 CASSHPGQGSYEQYF TGCGCCAGCAGCCACCCGGGACAGGGATCCTACGAGCAGTACTTC
TRBJ2-1 - TRBD2 TRBV20-1 CSAFGLAGEIDYNEQFF TGCAGTGCATTTGGACTAGCGGGGGAGATAGATTACAATGAGCAGTTCTTC
TRBJ1-2 - - TRBV27 CASSFQATNYGYTF TGTGCCAGCAGTTTCCAGGCTACTAACTATGGCTACACCTTC
TRBJ1-1 once - TRBV7-9 CASSPALVVGHTEAFF TGTGCCAGCAGCCCCGCATTGGTAGTCGGGCACACTGAAGCTTTCTTT
TRBJ2-1 - - TRBV6-2/TRBV6-3 CASSQGPGSYNEQFF TGTGCCAGCAGCCAAGGACCGGGGTCCTACAATGAGCAGTTCTTC
TRBJ2-3 - TRBD2 TRBV7-2 CASSSVRGDTDARYF TGTGCCAGCAGCTCAGTGCGGGGGGACACAGATGCGCGGTATTTT
TRBJ1-5 - - TRBV6-1 CASSELGRYSNQPQHF TGTGCCAGCAGTGAACTAGGACGGTATAGCAATCAGCCCCAGCATTTT
TRBJ1-2 few TRBD1 TRBV29-1 CSGTGPNYGYTF TGCAGCGGGACAGGGCCTAACTATGGCTACACCTTC